Listed below are T cell receptor beta chains from one sample, sequenced in a study of T cell responses to AZD1222 COVID-19 vaccine. Sequencing used immunoSEQ multiplex PCR; TCRdb keeps in-frame clones, though not all of them. The sample lists around 110,000 clones; almost 95% were seen once. This specimen was peripheral blood, taken 28 days after the second AZD1222 dose. Receptor source: an adult who received the AZD1222 COVID-19 vaccine. CDR3s include the opening cysteine and the closing phenylalanine or tryptophan. Each record gives: J gene, D gene, V gene, CDR3 DNA, CDR3 protein. The D gene is left open where the match is weak.

J gene: TRBJ2-3; D gene: .; V gene: TRBV12-3/TRBV12-4; CDR3 DNA: TGTGCCAGCAGGCTTGGGGGGGATACGCAGTATTTT; CDR3 protein: CASRLGGDTQYF
J gene: TRBJ2-3; D gene: TRBD2; V gene: TRBV30; CDR3 DNA: TGTGCCTGGAGCGTGGGGACTAGCGCCGATACGCAGTATTTT; CDR3 protein: CAWSVGTSADTQYF
J gene: TRBJ2-3; D gene: .; V gene: TRBV7-8; CDR3 DNA: TGTGCCAGCAGCGTAGATCGAGAAGATACGCAGTATTTT; CDR3 protein: CASSVDREDTQYF
J gene: TRBJ2-3; D gene: .; V gene: TRBV7-6; CDR3 DNA: TGTGCCAGCAGCCCCTTCGGGAGCGGGAGCACAGATACGCAGTATTTT; CDR3 protein: CASSPFGSGSTDTQYF
J gene: TRBJ1-4; D gene: .; V gene: TRBV28; CDR3 DNA: TGTGCCAGCAGTTTGAACCTTAATGAAAAACTGTTTTTT; CDR3 protein: CASSLNLNEKLFF
J gene: TRBJ2-7; D gene: TRBD1; V gene: TRBV18; CDR3 DNA: TGTGCCAGCTCGCGACAGGGGCTTCATTCCTACGAGCAGTACTTC; CDR3 protein: CASSRQGLHSYEQYF
J gene: TRBJ2-1; D gene: TRBD2; V gene: TRBV11-2; CDR3 DNA: TGTGCCAGCAGCTCCGCTAGCGGGAGAGTGTACAATGAGCAGTTCTTC; CDR3 protein: CASSSASGRVYNEQFF
J gene: TRBJ1-5; D gene: TRBD1; V gene: TRBV5-5; CDR3 DNA: TGTGCCAGCCAGCGAGGACTGACAGGGGGCATTCAGCCCCAGCATTTT; CDR3 protein: CASQRGLTGGIQPQHF
J gene: TRBJ1-3; D gene: .; V gene: TRBV10-1; CDR3 DNA: TGCGCCAGCAGTGAGGGACACGGAAACACCATATATTTT; CDR3 protein: CASSEGHGNTIYF
J gene: TRBJ1-1; D gene: .; V gene: TRBV28; CDR3 DNA: TGTGCCCTCCAGAGGGGGAACACTGAAGCTTTCTTT; CDR3 protein: CALQRGNTEAFF
J gene: TRBJ1-1; D gene: .; V gene: TRBV13; CDR3 DNA: TGTGCCAGCAAACAGATGAACACTGAAGCTTTCTTT; CDR3 protein: CASKQMNTEAFF
J gene: TRBJ2-7; D gene: TRBD2; V gene: TRBV6-5; CDR3 DNA: TGTGCCAGCAGTCCTAGCGGGAGGGCCTACGAGCAGTACTTC; CDR3 protein: CASSPSGRAYEQYF
J gene: TRBJ2-3; D gene: .; V gene: TRBV27; CDR3 DNA: TGTGCCAGCAGTCCCCGTGGGGCTAGCAGCACAGATACGCAGTATTTT; CDR3 protein: CASSPRGASSTDTQYF
J gene: TRBJ2-1; D gene: .; V gene: TRBV4-2; CDR3 DNA: TGTGCCAGCAGCAGGGCAGGGGACTCCTACAATGAGCAGTTCTTC; CDR3 protein: CASSRAGDSYNEQFF
J gene: TRBJ1-2; D gene: .; V gene: TRBV3-1/TRBV3-2; CDR3 DNA: TGTGCCAGCAGCCAACGTACCGGGACTGGGGATGGCTACACCTTC; CDR3 protein: CASSQRTGTGDGYTF
J gene: TRBJ2-6; D gene: .; V gene: TRBV5-1; CDR3 DNA: TGCGCCAGCAGCCAAAAGTTCTCTGGGGCCAACGTCCTGACTTTC; CDR3 protein: CASSQKFSGANVLTF
J gene: TRBJ2-3; D gene: .; V gene: TRBV11-2; CDR3 DNA: TGTGCCAGCAGCATCACTAGCACAGATACGCAGTATTTT; CDR3 protein: CASSITSTDTQYF